One and the same sample provided the 28 T cell receptor beta chains below, sequenced in a study of vaccination and CD4 T cells after COVID-19. Sequencing of the DNA from cultured CD4+ T cells was carried out with the Oncomine TCR Beta short-read assay. Using its own MiXCR run on the PCR reads, TCRdb lists one record per CDR3 protein. The sample holds under 20,000 distinct CDR3 sequences; around 40% are singletons and the top ten take approximately 7%. The antigens for these receptors are not known. Documented treatment: approximately nine-day PBMC culture with coronavirus spike peptide pools or control peptides (ViraFEST assay). The sequencing here drew on CD4+ T cells from blood, cultured in vitro, taken after SARS-CoV-2 vaccination. The receptors stem from a human donor who had recovered from COVID-19.

The chain joins TRBV20-1 to TRBJ2-3, with TRBD2 as a possible D gene (5 bases). V was shortened by 7 bases and J by 0 bases, with 14 bases between the two germline ends. The CDR3 covers 14 residues. Germline values: CDR1 DFQATT, CDR2 SNEGSKA (reference sequence). This chain's CDR3 is CSGTLWESTDTQYF. CDR3 bases: TGCAGTGGGACTTTGTGGGAGAGCACAGATACGCAGTATTTT.

This clonotype has more than one count but fewer than ten. CDR3 sequence reads: CASRTSSGPDTQYF. In DNA, the CDR3 is TGTGCCAGCAGGACTTCTTCAGGGCCAGATACGCAGTATTTT. The genes are TRBV28 and TRBJ2-3, with a possible D match to TRBD1 (5 bases). Per germline, CDR1 MDHEN and CDR2 SYDVKM. The length of the CDR3 is 14 residues. Trimming removed 6 bases at V and 4 bases at J, with 14 bases between.

This clonotype has more than one count but fewer than ten. The chain couples TRBV7-6 to TRBJ2-7; 9 bases are shared with TRBD2. Per the germline V gene, CDR1 is SGHVS and CDR2 is FNYEAQ. This CDR3 region has 16 residues. The J segment lost 1 base and the V segment lost 4 bases, leaving 8 bases of the junction unmatched. The CDR3 protein is CASSSSLSGGSYEQYF. CDR3 DNA: TGTGCCAGCAGCTCTAGCCTTAGCGGGGGTTCCTACGAGCAGTACTTC.

The chain joins TRBV20-1 to TRBJ2-1; the match to TRBD2 covers 7 bases. The CDR3 sequence is 13 residues long. Germline V gene lookup returns CDR1 DFQATT and CDR2 SNEGSKA (reference sequence). V lost 5 bases, J lost 1 base, and 2 bases stayed unmatched. As DNA, the CDR3 is TGCAGTGCTGGGGGGGATTCCTACAATGAGCAGTTCTTC. Translation: CSAGGDSYNEQFF.

The chain links TRBV29-1 to TRBJ1-1; D gene unclear. V lost 4 bases, J lost 1 base, and 19 bases lay in between. The CDR3 runs to 16 residues. CDR1 SQVTM and CDR2 ANQGSEA come from the germline V gene. Here the CDR3 DNA reads TGCAGCGTTGTTGGGTGGGCGGGCCTTGGGAACACTGAAGCTTTCTTT. Translating gives CSVVGWAGLGNTEAFF.

Judged by abundance, this clonotype is medium-sized (0.01 to 0.1%). V is TRBV20-1 and J is TRBJ1-6; D is uncertain. Trimming removed 5 bases from V and 5 bases from J, with 13 bases in between. Germline V CDR1 and CDR2: DFQATT, SNEGSKA (reference sequence). CDR3 length: 14 residues. This CDR3 is CSARPGFDNSPLHF. CDR3 DNA: TGCAGTGCTCGGCCTGGGTTTGATAATTCACCCCTCCACTTT.

The chain is built from TRBV28 and TRBJ1-5; D remains unclear. Per germline, CDR1 MDHEN and CDR2 SYDVKM. The CDR3 is 13 residues long. The V and J ends lost 6 bases and 5 bases respectively, with 11 bases between them. The CDR3 region has the DNA TGTGCCAGCAGAACATATCCCCATCAGCCCCAGCATTTT. This codes for CASRTYPHQPQHF.

The V call is TRBV7-8, the J call TRBJ2-5; D is ambiguous. The length of the CDR3 is 13 residues. Germline CDR1 is SGHVS and CDR2 is FQNEAQ. The V and J ends lost 3 bases and 3 bases respectively, with 8 bases between them. CDR3 region: CASSFFSEETQYF. CDR3 in DNA: TGTGCCAGCAGCTTTTTTAGTGAAGAGACCCAGTACTTC. The whole variable domain, filled in from reference TRBV7-8 and TRBJ2-5, reads GAGVSQSPRYKVAKRGQDVALRCDPISGHVSLFWYQQALGQGPEFLTYFQNEAQLDKSGLPSDRFFAERPEGSVSTLKIQRTQQEDSAVYLCASSFFSEETQYFGPGTRLLVL.

The rearrangement joins TRBV6-1 to TRBJ1-4; perhaps TRBD1 as D (6 bases). This CDR3 has 15 residues. CDR1 MNHNS and CDR2 SASEGT come from the germline V gene. The V gene lost 5 bases and the J gene lost 7 bases, with 17 bases spanning the gap. The CDR3 region has the DNA TGTGCCAGCAGTACAAACAGGGCAGTTGCTGAAAAACTGTTTTTT. As protein: CASSTNRAVAEKLFF.

A few counts support this clonotype. V usage is TRBV15 and J usage is TRBJ2-7; 7 bases agree with TRBD1. The germline V gene encodes CDR1 LNHNV and CDR2 YYDKDF (reference sequence). This CDR3 comprises 16 residues. After removal of 0 bases from V and 0 bases from J, the junction contained 5 bases not matched to a gene. The DNA of the CDR3 is TGTGCCACCAGCAGAGATTCCGGGACAGACTCCTACGAGCAGTACTTC. Residues: CATSRDSGTDSYEQYF. The whole variable domain, filled in from reference TRBV15 and TRBJ2-7, reads DAMVIQNPRYQVTQFGKPVTLSCSQTLNHNVMYWYQQKSSQAPKLLFHYYDKDFNNEADTPDNFQSRRPNTSFCFLDIRSPGLGDTAMYLCATSRDSGTDSYEQYFGPGTRLTVT.

This rearrangement joins TRBV27 to TRBJ2-3, with a tentative D call TRBD2 (6 bases). The CDR3 sequence is 12 residues long. Trimming removed 4 bases at V and 8 bases at J, with 10 bases between. The germline V gene has CDR1 MNHEY and CDR2 SMNVEV (reference sequence). The DNA for the CDR3 is TGTGCCAGCAGTTCCACCGGGGGTACGCAGTATTTT. The encoded protein is CASSSTGGTQYF.

By share, this clonotype counts as medium-sized. V usage is TRBV7-9 and J usage is TRBJ2-7, with D unresolved. Germline loops: CDR1 SEHNR, CDR2 FQNEAQ (reference sequence). The CDR3 consists of 11 residues. V gave up 2 bases and J gave up 6 bases, with 5 bases separating them. The CDR3 loop is CASSLLSEQYF. The CDR3 DNA reads as TGTGCCAGCAGCTTACTCAGCGAGCAGTACTTC.

The V and J genes are TRBV28 and TRBJ2-6, with D possibly TRBD1 on 6 matching bases. The CDR3 totals 14 residues. Trimming shortened V by 7 bases and J by 2 bases, and 9 bases separated the two germline ends. The V gene's germline CDR1 is MDHEN and CDR2 SYDVKM. The CDR3 DNA reads as TGTGCCAGCACGAAGGGGGCTGGGGCCAACGTCCTGACTTTC. Protein sequence: CASTKGAGANVLTF. Drawing the rest from reference TRBV28 and TRBJ2-6, the complete variable domain is DVKVTQSSRYLVKRTGEKVFLECVQDMDHENMFWYRQDPGLGLRLIYFSYDVKMKEKGDIPEGYSVSREKKERFSLILESASTNQTSMYLCASTKGAGANVLTFGAGSRLTVL.

This clonotype has a handful of counts. The rearrangement links TRBV7-2 to TRBJ2-3; either TRBD1 or TRBD2 may supply D (5 bases each). Germline V gives CDR1 SGHTA, CDR2 FQGNSA. Deletions cut 3 bases from V and 1 base from J, with 11 bases between. The CDR3 sequence is 15 residues long. CDR3 coding DNA: TGTGCCAGCAGCTTGGGGGACGTTGGCACAGATACGCAGTATTTT. As protein: CASSLGDVGTDTQYF.

This clonotype was detected only a few times. The chain's CDR3 is CATTGDQETQYF. As DNA, the CDR3 is TGTGCCACCACGGGAGACCAAGAGACCCAGTACTTC. The chain uses TRBV2 and TRBJ2-5, with a tentative D call TRBD2 (6 bases). Germline V CDR1 and CDR2: SNHLY, FYNNEI. The CDR3 is made up of 12 amino acids. V lost 10 bases and J lost 0, with 9 bases in between. Full variable domain (missing parts from reference TRBV2 and TRBJ2-5): EPEVTQTPSHQVTQMGQEVILRCVPISNHLYFYWYRQILGQKVEFLVSFYNNEISEKSEIFDDQFSVERPDGSNFTLKIRSTKLEDSAMYFCATTGDQETQYFGPGTRLLVL.

This clonotype was found a few times. This chain connects TRBV6-5 to TRBJ2-7, with 9 bases lining up with TRBD2. V dropped 0 bases and J dropped 4; count of bases not matched to a gene: 4. CDR1 MNHEY and CDR2 SVGAGI come from the germline V gene. This CDR3 contains 15 residues. The CDR3 bases are TGTGCCAGCAGTTACTCGGTGCGGGAGGGTTACGAGCAGTACTTC. It is translated as CASSYSVREGYEQYF.

This clonotype was detected a few times. V usage is TRBV7-3 and J usage is TRBJ2-2, with TRBD2 matching 8 bases. V gave up 4 bases and J gave up 0 bases; unmatched junction bases: 4. The CDR3 has 16 residues. CDR1 and CDR2 from the germline V gene are SGHTA and FQGTGA. The CDR3 bases are TGTGCCAGCAGCTCTACTAGCGGAGCGAACACCGGGGAGCTGTTTTTT. Translating it yields CASSSTSGANTGELFF.

The J gene is TRBJ2-4, the V gene TRBV19; 13 nucleotides agree with TRBD2. This CDR3 has 16 residues. Trimming at V came to 1 base and at J to 5 bases, leaving 2 bases not matched to a gene. Germline CDR1 and CDR2: LNHDA and SQIVND (reference sequence). As DNA, the CDR3 is TGTGCCAGTAGTATAGGGGGACTAGCGGGACAAAACATTCAGTACTTC. Amino acids: CASSIGGLAGQNIQYF.

This sequence joins TRBV7-3 and TRBJ1-1; D remains unclear. CDR3 length: 15 amino acids. V was trimmed by 0 bases and J by 1 base, leaving 9 bases between them. Germline V gives CDR1 SGHTA, CDR2 FQGTGA. The CDR3, as DNA: TGTGCCAGCAGCTTAACGGCAGGAGCGAACACTGAAGCTTTCTTT. It encodes CASSLTAGANTEAFF.

The V gene is TRBV15, the J gene TRBJ2-3; 8 bases map to TRBD2. Per the germline V gene, CDR1 is LNHNV and CDR2 is YYDKDF (reference sequence). V trimming: 0 bases; J trimming: 3 bases; junction bases outside the gene matches: 8. The CDR3 extends over 17 amino acids. The chain's CDR3 is CATSRDLGGGATDTQYF. CDR3 in DNA: TGTGCCACCAGCAGAGATCTCGGGGGGGGCGCGACAGATACGCAGTATTTT.

This rearrangement joins TRBV19 to TRBJ2-3; D is possibly TRBD1 (6 bases). In germline, CDR1 is LNHDA, CDR2 SQIVND (reference sequence). This CDR3 has 15 amino acids. Trimming stripped 3 bases from V and 6 bases from J, with 16 bases between. CDR3 protein: CASSIPAQGSDTQYF. CDR3 DNA sequence: TGTGCCAGTAGTATTCCCGCACAGGGATCCGATACGCAGTATTTT.

Here the CDR3 reads CASSSAITQHTEAFF. CDR3 nucleotide sequence: TGTGCCAGCAGCTCCGCCATCACACAGCACACTGAAGCTTTCTTT. This chain links TRBV7-9 with TRBJ1-1; D is ambiguous. Trimming took off 4 bases at V and 3 bases at J, with 15 bases between the two ends. The CDR3 has 15 amino acids. Germline V CDR1 and CDR2: SEHNR, FQNEAQ (reference sequence). Together with reference TRBV7-9 and TRBJ1-1, the CDR3 gives the full variable domain: DTGVSQNPRHKITKRGQNVTFRCDPISEHNRLYWYRQTLGQGPEFLTYFQNEAQLEKSRLLSDRFSAERPKGSFSTLEIQRTEQGDSAMYLCASSSAITQHTEAFFGQGTRLTVV.

This clonotype was seen only a few times. This chain connects TRBV20-1 to TRBJ2-3, with 9 bases identical to TRBD2. V dropped 0 bases and J dropped 1; count of bases not matched to a gene: 2. The CDR3 length is 15 residues. Germline CDR1 reads DFQATT; CDR2 reads SNEGSKA (reference sequence). The CDR3 here is CSARDGTSRTDTQYF. As DNA, the CDR3 is TGCAGTGCTAGAGACGGGACTAGCCGCACAGATACGCAGTATTTT.

There are a few counts of this clonotype. This chain links TRBV20-1 with TRBJ2-3, with 8 bases identical to TRBD2. V was clipped by 0 bases and J by 7 bases; unmatched bases: 6. Germline assignment: CDR1 DFQATT and CDR2 SNEGSKA (reference sequence). The CDR3 sequence is 14 residues long. CDR3 sequence reads: CSARDTGGVYTQYF. The CDR3 DNA follows: TGCAGTGCTAGAGATACGGGAGGGGTGTATACGCAGTATTTT.

The V and J genes are TRBV5-1 and TRBJ2-5; the match to TRBD1 covers 8 bases. Germline V lookup: CDR1 SGHRS, CDR2 YFSETQ. The CDR3 runs to 14 residues. With V trimmed by 3 bases and J by 5 bases, 6 bases remained unmatched. DNA of the CDR3: TGCGCCAGCAGCTCCGGGACAGGCAGTGAGACCCAGTACTTC. Translated: CASSSGTGSETQYF.

This chain links TRBV29-1 with TRBJ2-7; 7 nucleotides agree with TRBD2. Trimming at V came to 6 bases and at J to 1 base, leaving 9 bases not matched to a gene. The CDR3 consists of 14 residues. Germline V gene sequence: CDR1 SQVTM, CDR2 ANQGSEA. CDR3 loop: CSVVLAGRSYEQYF. The DNA of the CDR3 is TGCAGCGTGGTCTTAGCGGGTCGATCCTACGAGCAGTACTTC.

V gene TRBV27 combines with J gene TRBJ2-1; D not certain. Germline CDR1 and CDR2: MNHEY and SMNVEV (reference sequence). Trimming removed 8 bases at V and 6 bases at J, with 20 bases between. This CDR3 region has 15 residues. CDR3 sequence (DNA): TGTGCCAGCGACCGCCTGGTGGCCGCCCGCAATGAGCAGTTCTTC. As protein: CASDRLVAARNEQFF.

The chain joins TRBV28 to TRBJ2-1; 8 nucleotides agree with TRBD2. The CDR3 is 15 amino acids. Losses at the gene ends were 5 bases for V and 0 bases for J; bases not matched to a gene: 3. Germline loops: CDR1 MDHEN, CDR2 SYDVKM. The CDR3 DNA reads TGTGCCAGCAGTCCCGGGACTAGCTCCTACAATGAGCAGTTCTTC. Translated, it gives CASSPGTSSYNEQFF.